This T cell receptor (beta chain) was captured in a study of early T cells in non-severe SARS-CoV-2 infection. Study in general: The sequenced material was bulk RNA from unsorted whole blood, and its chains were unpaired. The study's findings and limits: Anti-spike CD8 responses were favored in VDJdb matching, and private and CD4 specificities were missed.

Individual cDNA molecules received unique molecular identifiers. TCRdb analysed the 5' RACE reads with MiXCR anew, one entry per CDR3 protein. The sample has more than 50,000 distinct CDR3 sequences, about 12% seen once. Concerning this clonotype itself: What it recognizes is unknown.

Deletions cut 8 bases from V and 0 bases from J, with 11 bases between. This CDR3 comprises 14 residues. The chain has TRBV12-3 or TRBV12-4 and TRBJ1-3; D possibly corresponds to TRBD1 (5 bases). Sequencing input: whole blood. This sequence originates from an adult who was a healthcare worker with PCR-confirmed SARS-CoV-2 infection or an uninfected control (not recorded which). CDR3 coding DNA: TGTGCCAGCGGGACGGGAAACTCTGGAAACACCATATATTTT. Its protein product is CASGTGNSGNTIYF.